These 21 T cell receptor beta chains were sequenced from one sample in a study of blood T cell repertoires in COVID-19. TCRdb keeps only in-frame clones here, not all; method: immunoSEQ multiplex PCR. The sample records roughly 100,000 clones, more than 80% being singletons. The specimen sequenced was peripheral blood. The receptors stem from a woman in her sixties or seventies with acute or convalescent COVID-19.

The rearrangement links TRBV3-1 (or the pseudogene TRBV3-2) to TRBJ2-1; 8 nucleotides line up with TRBD2. V trimming: 5 bases; J trimming: 0 bases; junction bases outside the gene matches: 3. The germline V gene has CDR1 LGHDT and CDR2 YNNKEL (reference sequence). CDR3 length: 15 residues. CDR3 residues: CASSYTSGSYNEQFF. The CDR3 nucleotides read TGTGCCAGCAGCTATACTAGCGGCTCCTACAATGAGCAGTTCTTC.

Turning to this clone: An end of the junction does not agree with germline; a read error may underlie this. The chain uses TRBV24-1 and TRBJ2-1, with 8 bases matching TRBD2. Germline values: CDR1 KGHDR, CDR2 SFDVKD. There are 17 residues in the CDR3. The CDR3 region is CATGEGPSGGPQGQQFF. DNA of the CDR3: TGTGCCACCGGTGAAGGACCCAGCGGGGGACCCCAAGGCCAGCAGTTCTTC.

The chain recombines TRBV4-1 with TRBJ1-2, with a possible D match to TRBD1 (6 bases). This CDR3 has 15 residues. Germline CDR1 MGHRA, CDR2 YSYEKL. V shed 2 bases and J shed 4 bases, with 14 bases lying between them. The CDR3 is CASSQPVAGAYGYTF. The CDR3 DNA follows: TGCGCCAGCAGCCAACCGGTAGCGGGGGCCTATGGCTACACCTTC.

The sample holds a few counts of this clone. The V call is TRBV19, the J call TRBJ1-1, with a tentative D call TRBD1 (5 bases). Germline lookup yields CDR1 LNHDA and CDR2 SQIVND (reference sequence). Trimming removed 5 bases from V and 3 bases from J, with 13 bases in between. The CDR3 contains 14 residues. In DNA, the CDR3 is TGTGCCAGTAGTCGGCAGGGTCTTGACACTGAAGCTTTCTTT. It is translated as CASSRQGLDTEAFF. Based on the CDR3 plus reference TRBV19 and TRBJ1-1, the full variable domain is DGGITQSPKYLFRKEGQNVTLSCEQNLNHDAMYWYRQDPGQGLRLIYYSQIVNDFQKGDIAEGYSVSREKKESFPLTVTSAQKNPTAFYLCASSRQGLDTEAFFGQGTRLTVV.

The CDR3 spells CASSLMDSSGEKLFF. CDR3 DNA: TGTGCCAGCAGTTTGATGGACTCCTCGGGAGAAAAACTGTTTTTT. This chain uses TRBV5-4 with TRBJ1-4; no definite D call. V lost 5 bases and J 8 bases, leaving 19 bases between the germline ends. Germline V CDR1 and CDR2: SGHNT, YYREEE (reference sequence). The CDR3 is 15 residues long.

This clone was counted once. V usage is TRBV24-1 and J usage is TRBJ1-4, with D possibly TRBD1 on 5 matching bases. Trimming took 5 bases from V and 8 from J, leaving 17 bases between them. The CDR3 loop spans 15 amino acids. Looked up from germline, CDR1 is KGHDR and CDR2 is SFDVKD. For the CDR3, the DNA is TGTGCCACCAGTGGAAGGCAGGGAGGTTACGAAAAACTGTTTTTT. Amino acids: CATSGRQGGYEKLFF.

This chain connects TRBV3-1 (or the pseudogene TRBV3-2) to TRBJ1-1, with a possible D match to TRBD1 (6 bases). This CDR3 spans 15 amino acids. Trimming removed 1 base from V and 3 bases from J, with 12 bases in between. Germline lookup yields CDR1 LGHDT and CDR2 YNNKEL (reference sequence). The CDR3 loop reads CASSQAQQGYTEAFF. DNA of the CDR3: TGTGCCAGCAGCCAAGCCCAACAGGGATACACTGAAGCTTTCTTT.

V gene TRBV6-6 combines with J gene TRBJ2-7; D uncertain. Germline V gives CDR1 MNHNY, CDR2 SVGAGI (reference sequence). This CDR3 spans 12 amino acids. The germline V and J ends were trimmed by 3 bases and 5 bases, with 8 bases remaining between them. The CDR3, as DNA: TGTGCCAGCAGTTATGCCCAGGACGAGCAGTACGTC. This gives the protein CASSYAQDEQYV.

The chain combines TRBV11-2 with TRBJ2-7; the match to TRBD2 covers 9 bases. The germline gives CDR1 SGHAT, CDR2 FQNNGV. The CDR3 length is 19 residues. With V trimmed by 1 base and J by 0 bases, 13 bases remained unmatched. DNA of the CDR3: TGTGCCAGCAGCTTAGGATATACGCGGCTAGCGGGACCCTCCTACGAGCAGTACTTC. It yields the protein CASSLGYTRLAGPSYEQYF. Filled out from reference TRBV11-2 and TRBJ2-7, the complete variable domain reads EAGVAQSPRYKIIEKRQSVAFWCNPISGHATLYWYQQILGQGPKLLIQFQNNGVVDDSQLPKDRFSAERLKGVDSTLKIQPAKLEDSAVYLCASSLGYTRLAGPSYEQYFGPGTRLTVT.

The chain carries TRBV30 and TRBJ2-6, with 7 bases identical to TRBD1. Germline V gives CDR1 GTSNPN, CDR2 SVGIG (reference sequence). The CDR3 is 16 residues long. V lost 8 bases and J lost 4; bases outside the gene matches: 14. CDR3 sequence reads: CATRKVGTDGANVLTF. Here the CDR3 DNA reads TGTGCCACGAGGAAGGTGGGGACAGACGGGGCCAACGTCCTGACTTTC.

The V gene is TRBV3-1 (or the pseudogene TRBV3-2), the J gene TRBJ1-4; 10 bases line up with TRBD1. Germline V gene lookup returns CDR1 LGHDT and CDR2 YNNKEL (reference sequence). The V gene end was trimmed by 7 bases and the J gene end by 6 bases; junction bases not matched to a gene: 5. The CDR3 has 14 amino acids. CDR3 sequence reads: CASNSGTGDEKLFF. For the CDR3, the DNA is TGTGCCAGCAACTCCGGGACAGGGGATGAAAAACTGTTTTTT.

V usage is TRBV14 and J usage is TRBJ2-1; 7 bases are shared with TRBD2. V shed 1 base and J 15 bases; nucleotides not matched to a gene: 9. Germline values: CDR1 SGHDN, CDR2 FVKESK. This CDR3 has 13 residues. CDR3 region: CASSQGSGLVRFF. The CDR3 DNA is TGTGCCAGCAGCCAAGGAAGTGGACTAGTGCGGTTCTTC.

The V gene is TRBV28, the J gene TRBJ1-2; D is possibly TRBD1 (6 bases). CDR3 length: 12 amino acids. The ends were cut back, 6 bases at V and 8 bases at J, with 13 bases in the middle. Per the germline V gene, CDR1 is MDHEN and CDR2 is SYDVKM. The CDR3 bases are TGTGCCAGCAGAGTACAGGGCGGCGGCTACACCTTC. Its protein product is CASRVQGGGYTF.

The V and J genes are TRBV4-2 and TRBJ2-2; 7 bases agree with TRBD2. With V trimmed by 0 bases and J by 1 base, 2 bases remained unmatched. Germline V gives CDR1 LGHNA, CDR2 YNFKEQ. The CDR3 is made up of 16 amino acids. The CDR3 protein is CASSQESSGNTGELFF. CDR3 DNA: TGTGCCAGCAGCCAAGAATCTAGCGGGAACACCGGGGAGCTGTTTTTT.

This clone has just one count. V gene TRBV6-5 combines with J gene TRBJ1-3; maybe TRBD1 (5 bases). CDR1 and CDR2 (germline): MNHEY, SVGAGI. Trimming left V 2 bases short and J 1 base short, with 12 bases between. The CDR3 runs to 16 residues. CDR3 sequence reads: CASSYRIGTSGNTIYF. The CDR3 DNA sequence: TGTGCCAGCAGTTACAGGATCGGGACTTCTGGAAACACCATATATTTT.

The rearrangement joins TRBV6-6 to TRBJ1-1; 9 bases align to TRBD1. The germline gives CDR1 MNHNY, CDR2 SVGAGI (reference sequence). CDR3 size: 12 residues. V lost 6 bases to trimming and J lost 5 bases; unmatched junction nucleotides: 1. The CDR3 loop reads CASRQGATEAFF. The CDR3 coding sequence is TGTGCCAGCAGACAGGGGGCAACTGAAGCTTTCTTT.

The chain joins TRBV7-9 to TRBJ1-2, with 7 bases matching TRBD1. This CDR3 is built from 13 residues. V was pared by 3 bases and J by 9 bases, with 7 bases of the junction left unmatched. Per germline, CDR1 SEHNR and CDR2 FQNEAQ (reference sequence). The CDR3 spells CASSFTGAYSYTF. The DNA for the CDR3 is TGTGCCAGCAGCTTCACAGGGGCGTATAGCTACACCTTC.

CDR3 sequence reads: CASSLTGTYNTGELFF. The CDR3 region has the DNA TGTGCCAGCAGCTTGACCGGGACATACAACACCGGGGAGCTGTTTTTT. The chain joins TRBV7-2 to TRBJ2-2, with D tentatively TRBD1 (6 bases). The germline CDR1 and CDR2 sequences are SGHTA and FQGNSA. This CDR3 has 16 residues. V dropped 3 bases and J dropped 2 bases, with 13 bases sitting between them.

The V call is TRBV6-5, the J call TRBJ1-1, with D perhaps TRBD1 (5 bases). The germline V gene has CDR1 MNHEY and CDR2 SVGAGI. The CDR3 has 14 amino acids. The germline V and J ends were trimmed by 8 bases and 0 bases, with 13 bases remaining between them. The CDR3 loop reads CASLRQGVNTEAFF. The DNA of the CDR3 is TGTGCCAGCTTACGGCAGGGCGTGAACACTGAAGCTTTCTTT.

The rearrangement links TRBV4-1 to TRBJ2-1; 7 positions match TRBD1. Germline loops: CDR1 MGHRA, CDR2 YSYEKL. The ends lost 0 bases at V and 5 bases at J; junction bases unmatched: 10. This CDR3 comprises 17 residues. The CDR3 sequence is CASSQEVRAGGDNEQFF. For the CDR3, the DNA is TGCGCCAGCAGCCAAGAAGTTCGGGCAGGGGGAGACAATGAGCAGTTCTTC.

The chain carries TRBV30 and TRBJ2-7; 7 bases agree with TRBD1. The CDR3 length is 12 residues. In germline, CDR1 is GTSNPN, CDR2 SVGIG (reference sequence). Unmatched junction bases numbered 2, after V lost 3 bases and J lost 3 bases. CDR3 residues: CAWRGTVYEQYF. CDR3 nucleotide sequence: TGTGCCTGGAGAGGGACAGTCTACGAGCAGTACTTC.